These 12 T cell receptor beta chains share one sample of origin, sequenced in a study of tumor and adjacent non-tumor tissue in lung cancer. RNA was extracted from bulk tissue without any cell sorting. Three rounds of nested PCR, following a modified ARM-PCR protocol, produced the TCRbeta library. TCRdb re-derived calls from the multiplex PCR reads in MiXCR, one entry per CDR3 protein. Among over 100,000 distinct CDR3 sequences, 75% were seen once, and the ten largest hold about 40%. Sequencing was done on a sample of lung tumor tissue. These receptors were taken from a woman aged 55-69 years with non-small cell lung cancer.

Remarks on this clonotype: Possible read error: a much larger clone is one base away. The J gene is TRBJ1-1, the V gene TRBV12-3 or TRBV12-4; weak D call: TRBD1 (5 bases). V was cut by 8 bases and J by 9 bases, with 25 bases left in between. The CDR3 spans 15 residues. The chain's CDR3 is CASGERGRGVTQAFF. For the CDR3, the DNA is TGTGCCAGCGGGGAGAGGGGAAGAGGGGTAACTCAAGCTTTCTTT.

About this clonotype: Sequence at one end of the junction differs from germline and may be a read error. The rearrangement links TRBV7-9 to TRBJ1-2; D possibly corresponds to TRBD1 (6 bases). In germline, CDR1 is SEHNR, CDR2 FQNEAQ (reference sequence). The CDR3 has 15 residues. CDR3 in amino acids: CANSSGAGETYGYTF. For the CDR3, the DNA is TGTGCCAACAGCTCGGGGGCGGGGGAGACATATGGCTACACCTTC.

Remarks on this clonotype: Its ends do not fully match the called genes, so a read error is possible. J is TRBJ1-2 and V is TRBV4-1; the D gene is possibly TRBD1 (5 bases). From germline, CDR1 is MGHRA and CDR2 YSYEKL. This CDR3 has 15 residues. Here the CDR3 reads CAISQEESGNSDYTF. The CDR3 DNA is TGCGCCATCAGCCAAGAGGAGTCAGGGAACAGCGACTACACCTTC.

A single count supports this clonotype. One end of the junction does not line up with germline, which may come from a read error. CDR3 coding DNA: TGTGCCAGGAGCTGGTTCAGGGCGACTGAAACTTTCTTT. Encoded protein: CARSWFRATETFF. This rearrangement joins TRBV6-2 or TRBV6-3 to TRBJ1-1; maybe TRBD1 (5 bases). The CDR3 loop spans 13 amino acids. Germline assignment: CDR1 MNHEY and CDR2 SVGEGT.

Concerning this clonotype itself: Possible read error: a much larger clone is one base away. CDR3 DNA: TGTGTCAGCAGTGACGGGAGCTTGGAAAGCCAGCCCCAGCATTTT. Translated, it gives CVSSDGSLESQPQHF. The chain has TRBV6-1 and TRBJ1-5, with D unclear. Germline V lookup: CDR1 MNHNS, CDR2 SASEGT. The CDR3 sequence is 15 residues long.

This clonotype was counted ten times or more. J is TRBJ2-3 and V is TRBV4-1; the D gene is possibly TRBD2 (7 bases). CDR1 is MGHRA and CDR2 is YSYEKL in the germline V gene. The CDR3 extends over 15 amino acids. V lost 1 base and J lost 5, with 13 bases in between. CDR3 sequence: CASSQGGGQGDTQYF. CDR3 in DNA: TGCGCCAGCAGCCAAGGGGGGGGGCAGGGAGATACGCAGTATTTT.

In the case of this clonotype: This is likely a read error, given that the CDR3 carries no conserved phenylalanine or tryptophan at its end. This chain links TRBV4-3 with TRBJ2-5, with D possibly being TRBD2 (6 bases). Germline assignment: CDR1 LGHNA and CDR2 YSLEER. CDR3 size: 15 residues. In nucleotides, the CDR3 is TGCACCAGTAGCCGACACCGGGACTCACAAGAGACCCAGTACTAC. This gives the protein CTSSRHRDSQETQYY.

Turning to this clonotype: One base away lies a much larger clone, so this may be a sequencing read error. The V and J genes are TRBV6-2 or TRBV6-3 and TRBJ1-2; D not resolved. The CDR3 is made up of 16 amino acids. Germline assignment: CDR1 MNHEY and CDR2 SVGEGT. The V gene lost 0 bases and the J gene lost 4 bases, with 15 bases spanning the gap. CDR3 sequence reads: CASSYSTWRGTYGYTF. The CDR3 DNA is TGTGCCAGCAGTTACTCTACATGGAGAGGAACCTATGGCTACACCTTC.

Comment on this clonotype: One end of the junction does not line up with germline, which may come from a read error. The CDR3 bases are TGTGCTAGCAGTAGCCGGGCTGGGGCCAACGTCCTGACTTTC. It yields the protein CASSSRAGANVLTF. The V and J genes are TRBV6-2 or TRBV6-3 and TRBJ2-6; D remains unclear. The CDR3 has 14 amino acids. Germline lookup yields CDR1 MNHEY and CDR2 SVGEGT.

Details on this clonotype: An end of the junction does not agree with germline; a read error may underlie this. This chain joins TRBV11-1 and TRBJ1-6, with a weak D call TRBD1 (6 bases). Germline lookup yields CDR1 SGHAT and CDR2 FQDESV (reference sequence). The CDR3 has 16 residues. The CDR3, as DNA: TGTGTCAGCAGCTACGACGGACAGTCTTATAATTCACCACTCCACTTT. Translating gives CVSSYDGQSYNSPLHF.

This clonotype has just a few counts. J is TRBJ2-2 and V is TRBV11-1, with 10 positions matching TRBD2. CDR1 is SGHAT, CDR2 FQDESV, per germline (reference sequence). This CDR3 is 17 amino acids long. CDR3 amino acids: CTSSPRLAGESTGELFF. In nucleotides, the CDR3 is TGTACTAGCAGCCCGCGGCTAGCGGGAGAATCCACCGGGGAGCTGTTTTTT.

In the case of this clonotype: This could be a read error, since a much larger clone is one nucleotide away. The V and J genes are TRBV29-1 and TRBJ2-5; a weak D match, TRBD1 (7 bases). This CDR3 is built from 11 residues. CDR1 SQVTM and CDR2 ANQGSEA come from the germline V gene. Trimming stripped 4 bases from V and 7 bases from J, with 10 bases between. The chain's CDR3 is CSVAQGGTQYF. The CDR3 region has the DNA TGCAGCGTTGCTCAGGGGGGGACCCAGTACTTC.